This T cell receptor beta chain was sequenced for a study of T cells after somatic rescue of genetic block. Sequenced by immunoSEQ multiplex PCR; TCRdb stores in-frame clones only, minus some. The sample contains tens of thousands of clones, about 90% of which appear only once. The clonotype comes from a man aged 35-49 years. The sequencing sample was made of peripheral blood mononuclear cells (PBMCs).

The CDR3 DNA sequence: TGTGCCAGCAGCTTAGGTGGACAGCTTAGTGGGTACGAGCAGTACTTC. It yields the protein CASSLGGQLSGYEQYF. This rearrangement joins TRBV7-9 to TRBJ2-7; TRBD1 is a possible D gene (6 bases). Germline V gives CDR1 SEHNR, CDR2 FQNEAQ (reference sequence). V was pared by 1 base and J by 4 bases, with 17 bases between. The CDR3 runs 16 residues.